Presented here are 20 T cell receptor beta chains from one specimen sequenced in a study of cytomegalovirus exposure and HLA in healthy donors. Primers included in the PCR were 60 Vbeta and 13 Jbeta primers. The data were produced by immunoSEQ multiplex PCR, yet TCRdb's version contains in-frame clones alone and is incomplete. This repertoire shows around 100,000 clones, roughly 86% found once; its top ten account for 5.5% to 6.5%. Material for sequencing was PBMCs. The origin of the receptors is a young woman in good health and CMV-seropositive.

The CDR3 DNA reads as TGTGCCAGCCGACTTAGCGGGGGGGAGAATGAGCAGTTCTTC. Residues: CASRLSGGENEQFF. The chain combines TRBV25-1 with TRBJ2-1; the match to TRBD2 covers 11 bases. V gave up 8 bases and J gave up 7 bases; unmatched junction bases: 7. The CDR3 covers 14 residues. Germline V gene lookup returns CDR1 MGHDK and CDR2 SYGVNS.

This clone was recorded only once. The CDR3 spells CASSEMAGGNEKLFF. CDR3 sequence (DNA): TGTGCCAGCAGTGAAATGGCGGGGGGGAATGAAAAACTGTTTTTT. The chain uses TRBV6-1 and TRBJ1-4; possibly TRBD1 for D (5 bases). CDR3 length: 15 residues. Trimming took 2 bases from V and 5 from J, leaving 12 bases between them. Germline assignment: CDR1 MNHNS and CDR2 SASEGT.

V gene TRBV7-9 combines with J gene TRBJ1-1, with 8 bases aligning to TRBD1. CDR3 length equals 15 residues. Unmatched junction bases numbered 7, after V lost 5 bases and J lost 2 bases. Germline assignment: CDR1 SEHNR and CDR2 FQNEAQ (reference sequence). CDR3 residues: CASSLLGQVNTEAFF. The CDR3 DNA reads TGTGCCAGCAGCCTCCTGGGACAGGTAAACACTGAAGCTTTCTTT.

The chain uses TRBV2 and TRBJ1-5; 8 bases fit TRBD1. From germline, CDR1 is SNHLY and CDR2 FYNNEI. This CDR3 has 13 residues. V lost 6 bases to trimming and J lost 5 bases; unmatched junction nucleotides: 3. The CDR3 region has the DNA TGTGCCAGCAGGGAGACAGGGGATCAGCCCCAGCATTTT. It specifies CASRETGDQPQHF. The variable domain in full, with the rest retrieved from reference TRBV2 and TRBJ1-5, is EPEVTQTPSHQVTQMGQEVILRCVPISNHLYFYWYRQILGQKVEFLVSFYNNEISEKSEIFDDQFSVERPDGSNFTLKIRSTKLEDSAMYFCASRETGDQPQHFGDGTRLSIL.

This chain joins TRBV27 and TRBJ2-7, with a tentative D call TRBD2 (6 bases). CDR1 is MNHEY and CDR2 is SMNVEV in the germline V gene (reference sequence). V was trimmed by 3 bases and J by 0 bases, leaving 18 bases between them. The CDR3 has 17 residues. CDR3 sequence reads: CASSFGRAAGLSYEQYF. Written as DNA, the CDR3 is TGTGCCAGCAGTTTTGGGCGGGCAGCGGGTCTCTCCTACGAGCAGTACTTC.

This chain's CDR3 is CASLRGGNQPQHF. The DNA of the CDR3 is TGTGCCAGCCTCAGGGGTGGCAATCAGCCCCAGCATTTT. This chain connects TRBV28 to TRBJ1-5; tentatively, D is TRBD1 (6 bases). The CDR3 is made up of 13 amino acids. CDR1 and CDR2 (germline): MDHEN, SYDVKM. The V and J ends lost 8 bases and 2 bases respectively, with 10 bases between them.

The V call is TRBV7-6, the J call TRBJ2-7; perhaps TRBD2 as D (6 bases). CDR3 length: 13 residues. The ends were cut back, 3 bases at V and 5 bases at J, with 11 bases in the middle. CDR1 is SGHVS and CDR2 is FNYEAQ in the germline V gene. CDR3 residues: CASSFGGSNEQYF. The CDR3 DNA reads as TGTGCCAGCAGCTTCGGGGGAAGCAACGAGCAGTACTTC.

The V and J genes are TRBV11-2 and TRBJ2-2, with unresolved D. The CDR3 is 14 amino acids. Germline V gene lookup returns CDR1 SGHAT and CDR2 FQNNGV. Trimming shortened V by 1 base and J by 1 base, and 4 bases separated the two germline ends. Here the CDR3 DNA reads TGTGCCAGCAGCTTAGCCAGGAACACCGGGGAGCTGTTTTTT. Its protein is CASSLARNTGELFF.

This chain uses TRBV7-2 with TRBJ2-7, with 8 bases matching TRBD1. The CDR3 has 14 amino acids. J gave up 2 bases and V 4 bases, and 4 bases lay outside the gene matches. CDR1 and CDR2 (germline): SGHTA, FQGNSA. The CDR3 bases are TGTGCCAGCAGCTCTGGGGGACAGGCCTACGAGCAGTACTTC. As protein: CASSSGGQAYEQYF.

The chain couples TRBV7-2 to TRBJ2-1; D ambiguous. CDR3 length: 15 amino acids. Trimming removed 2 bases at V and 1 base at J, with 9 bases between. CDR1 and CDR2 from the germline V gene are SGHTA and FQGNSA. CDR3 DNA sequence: TGTGCCAGCAGCTTATCGTCGGGTTCCTACAATGAGCAGTTCTTC. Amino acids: CASSLSSGSYNEQFF.

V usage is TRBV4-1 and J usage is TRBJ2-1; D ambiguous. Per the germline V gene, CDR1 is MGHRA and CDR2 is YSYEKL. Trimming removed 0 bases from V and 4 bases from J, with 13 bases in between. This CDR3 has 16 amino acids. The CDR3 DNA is TGCGCCAGCAGCCAAGAATATTGGCGAGGATACAATGAGCAGTTCTTC. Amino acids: CASSQEYWRGYNEQFF.

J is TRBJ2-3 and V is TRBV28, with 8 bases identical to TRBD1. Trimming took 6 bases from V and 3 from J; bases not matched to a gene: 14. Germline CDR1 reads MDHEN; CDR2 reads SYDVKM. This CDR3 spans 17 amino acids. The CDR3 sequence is CASRKQTQGDGTDTQYF. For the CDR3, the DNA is TGTGCCAGCAGGAAACAAACACAGGGGGATGGGACAGATACGCAGTATTTT.

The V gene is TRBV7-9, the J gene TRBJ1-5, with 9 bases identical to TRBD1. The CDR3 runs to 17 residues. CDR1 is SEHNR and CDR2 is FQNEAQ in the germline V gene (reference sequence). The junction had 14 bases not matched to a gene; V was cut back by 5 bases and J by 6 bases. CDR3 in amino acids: CASSRGSGQGIGQPQHF. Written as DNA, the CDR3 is TGTGCCAGCAGCCGAGGGTCTGGACAGGGGATCGGTCAGCCCCAGCATTTT.

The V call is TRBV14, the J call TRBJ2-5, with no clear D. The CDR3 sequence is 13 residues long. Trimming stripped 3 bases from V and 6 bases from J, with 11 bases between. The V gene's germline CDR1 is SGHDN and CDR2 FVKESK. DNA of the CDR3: TGTGCCAGCAGCCAGTCCAGCGTTCAGACCCAGTACTTC. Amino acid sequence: CASSQSSVQTQYF.

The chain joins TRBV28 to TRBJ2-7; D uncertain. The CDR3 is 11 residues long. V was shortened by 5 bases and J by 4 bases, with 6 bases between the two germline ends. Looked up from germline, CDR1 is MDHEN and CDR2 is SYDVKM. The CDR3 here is CASSHRYEQYF. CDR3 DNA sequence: TGTGCCAGCAGTCACCGGTACGAGCAGTACTTC.

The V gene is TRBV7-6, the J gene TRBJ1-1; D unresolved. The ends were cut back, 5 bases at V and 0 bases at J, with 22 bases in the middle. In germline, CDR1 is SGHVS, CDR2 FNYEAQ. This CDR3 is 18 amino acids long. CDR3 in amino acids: CASSHHTYGRTLNTEAFF. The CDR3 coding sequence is TGTGCCAGCAGCCATCACACCTACGGGAGGACTCTGAACACTGAAGCTTTCTTT.

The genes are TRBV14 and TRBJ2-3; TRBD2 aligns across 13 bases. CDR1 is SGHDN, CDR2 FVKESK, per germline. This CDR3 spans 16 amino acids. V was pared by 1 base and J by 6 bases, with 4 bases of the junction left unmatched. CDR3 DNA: TGTGCCAGCAGCCAAGTGGGACTAGCGGGACTCGATACGCAGTATTTT. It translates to CASSQVGLAGLDTQYF.

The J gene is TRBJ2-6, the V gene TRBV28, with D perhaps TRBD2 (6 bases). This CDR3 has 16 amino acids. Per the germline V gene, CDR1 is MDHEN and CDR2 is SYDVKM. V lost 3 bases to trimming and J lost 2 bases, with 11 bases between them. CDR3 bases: TGTGCCAGCAGTTTTTCGTGGGGGGCTGGGGCCAACGTCCTGACTTTC. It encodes CASSFSWGAGANVLTF. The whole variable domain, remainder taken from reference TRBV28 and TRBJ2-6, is DVKVTQSSRYLVKRTGEKVFLECVQDMDHENMFWYRQDPGLGLRLIYFSYDVKMKEKGDIPEGYSVSREKKERFSLILESASTNQTSMYLCASSFSWGAGANVLTFGAGSRLTVL.

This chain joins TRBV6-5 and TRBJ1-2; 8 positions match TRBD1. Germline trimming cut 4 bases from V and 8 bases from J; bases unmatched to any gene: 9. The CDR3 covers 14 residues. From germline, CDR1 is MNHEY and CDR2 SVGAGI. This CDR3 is CASSSPQGAGGYTF. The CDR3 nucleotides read TGTGCCAGCAGTTCCCCTCAGGGGGCGGGAGGCTACACCTTC.

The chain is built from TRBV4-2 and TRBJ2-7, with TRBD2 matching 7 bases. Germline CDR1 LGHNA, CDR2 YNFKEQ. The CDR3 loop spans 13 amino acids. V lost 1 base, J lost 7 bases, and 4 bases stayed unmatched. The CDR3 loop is CASSQAPAGEQYF. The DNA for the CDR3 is TGTGCCAGCAGCCAAGCCCCAGCGGGAGAGCAGTACTTC.